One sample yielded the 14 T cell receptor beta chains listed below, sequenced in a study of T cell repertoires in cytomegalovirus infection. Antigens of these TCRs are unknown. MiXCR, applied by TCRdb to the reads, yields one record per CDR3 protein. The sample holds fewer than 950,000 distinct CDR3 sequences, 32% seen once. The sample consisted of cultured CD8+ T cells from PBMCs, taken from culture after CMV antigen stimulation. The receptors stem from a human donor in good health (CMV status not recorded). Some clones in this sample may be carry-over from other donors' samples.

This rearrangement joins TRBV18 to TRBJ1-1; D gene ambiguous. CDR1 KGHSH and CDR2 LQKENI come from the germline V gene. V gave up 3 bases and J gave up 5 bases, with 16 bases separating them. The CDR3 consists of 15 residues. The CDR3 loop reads CASSPSRSLGTEAFF. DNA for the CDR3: TGTGCCAGCTCACCGTCGCGGTCCTTGGGGACTGAAGCTTTCTTT.

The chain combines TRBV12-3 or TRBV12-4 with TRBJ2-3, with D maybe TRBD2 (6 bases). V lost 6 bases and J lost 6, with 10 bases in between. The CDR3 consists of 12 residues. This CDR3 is CASSGGWDTQYF. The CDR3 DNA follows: TGTGCCAGCAGCGGGGGTTGGGATACGCAGTATTTT.

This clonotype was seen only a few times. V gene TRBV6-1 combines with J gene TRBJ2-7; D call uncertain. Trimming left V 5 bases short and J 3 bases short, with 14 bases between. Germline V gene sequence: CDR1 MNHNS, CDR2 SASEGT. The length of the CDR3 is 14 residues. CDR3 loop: CASSRVQLVYEQYF. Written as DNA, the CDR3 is TGTGCCAGCAGTCGGGTCCAGCTCGTCTACGAGCAGTACTTC.

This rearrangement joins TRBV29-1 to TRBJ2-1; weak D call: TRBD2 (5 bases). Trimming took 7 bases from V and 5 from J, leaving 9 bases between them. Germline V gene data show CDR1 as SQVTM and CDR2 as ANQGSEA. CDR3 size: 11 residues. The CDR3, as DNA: TGCAGCGACGGACTCAACAATGAGCAGTTCTTC. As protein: CSDGLNNEQFF.

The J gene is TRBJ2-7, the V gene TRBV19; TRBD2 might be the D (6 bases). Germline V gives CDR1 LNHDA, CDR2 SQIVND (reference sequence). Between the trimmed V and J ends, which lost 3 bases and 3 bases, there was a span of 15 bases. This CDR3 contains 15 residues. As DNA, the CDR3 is TGTGCCAGTAGTATTAACCGGGAGACGGTCTACGAGCAGTACTTC. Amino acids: CASSINRETVYEQYF.

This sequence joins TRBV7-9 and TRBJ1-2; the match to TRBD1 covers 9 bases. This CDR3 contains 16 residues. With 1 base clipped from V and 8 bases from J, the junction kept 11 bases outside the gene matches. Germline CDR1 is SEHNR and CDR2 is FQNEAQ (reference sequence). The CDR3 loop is CASSLVPDRGRRGYTF. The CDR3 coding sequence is TGTGCCAGCAGCTTAGTACCGGACAGGGGTCGTAGAGGCTACACCTTC.

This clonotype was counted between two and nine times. The CDR3 spells CASSLEQGALNGYTF. DNA for the CDR3: TGCGCCAGCAGCTTGGAACAGGGGGCTCTTAATGGCTACACCTTC. The V and J genes are TRBV5-1 and TRBJ1-2; 9 bases map to TRBD1. This CDR3 is 15 amino acids long. Trimming at V came to 0 bases and at J to 6 bases, leaving 6 bases not matched to a gene. From germline, CDR1 is SGHRS and CDR2 YFSETQ.

The DNA for the CDR3 is TGTGCCAGCAGCTACGGCGTAGTCGGGCAAGAGACCCAGTACTTC. This gives the protein CASSYGVVGQETQYF. The chain is built from TRBV7-6 and TRBJ2-5; the D is unclear. Trimming took off 4 bases at V and 2 bases at J, with 14 bases between the two ends. The CDR3 contains 15 residues. The germline V gene has CDR1 SGHVS and CDR2 FNYEAQ.

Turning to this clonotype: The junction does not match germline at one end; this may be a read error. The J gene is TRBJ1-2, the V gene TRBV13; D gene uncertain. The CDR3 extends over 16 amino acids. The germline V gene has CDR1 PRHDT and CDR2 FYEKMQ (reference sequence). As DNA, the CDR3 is TGCGCCAGCAGCCCTGGAATGATCCCCGTTACCTATGGCTACACCTTC. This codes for CASSPGMIPVTYGYTF. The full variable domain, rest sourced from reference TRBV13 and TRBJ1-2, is AAGVIQSPRHLIKEKRETATLKCYPIPRHDTVYWYQQGPGQDPQFLISFYEKMQSDKGSIPDRFSAQQFSDYHSELNMSSLELGDSALYFCASSPGMIPVTYGYTFGSGTRLTVV.

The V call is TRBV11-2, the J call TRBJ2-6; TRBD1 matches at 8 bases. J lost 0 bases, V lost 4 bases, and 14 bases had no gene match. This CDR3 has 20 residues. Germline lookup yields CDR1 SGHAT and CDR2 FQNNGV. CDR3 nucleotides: TGTGCCAGCAGCTCCCACCCTCGGGGACAGGCGGTCTCTGGGGCCAACGTCCTGACTTTC. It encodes CASSSHPRGQAVSGANVLTF.

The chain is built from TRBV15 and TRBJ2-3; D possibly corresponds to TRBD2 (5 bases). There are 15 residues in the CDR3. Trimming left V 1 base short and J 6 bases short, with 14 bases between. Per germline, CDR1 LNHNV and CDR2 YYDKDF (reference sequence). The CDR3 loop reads CATSRGRRPKDTQYF. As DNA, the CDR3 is TGTGCCACCAGCAGAGGGAGGCGGCCCAAGGATACGCAGTATTTT.

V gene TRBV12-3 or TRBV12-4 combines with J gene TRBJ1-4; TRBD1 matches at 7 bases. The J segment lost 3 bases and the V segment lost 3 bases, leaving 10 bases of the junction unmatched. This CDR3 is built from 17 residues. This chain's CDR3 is CASSFVLGGTANEKLFF. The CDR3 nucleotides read TGTGCCAGCAGTTTCGTATTAGGCGGGACAGCTAATGAAAAACTGTTTTTT.

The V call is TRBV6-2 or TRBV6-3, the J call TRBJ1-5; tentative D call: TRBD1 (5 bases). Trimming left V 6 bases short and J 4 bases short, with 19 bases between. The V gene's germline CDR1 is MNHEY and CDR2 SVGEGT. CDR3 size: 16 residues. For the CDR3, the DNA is TGTGCCAGCAGACCCCCAGGGACGCCGGGGAATCAGCCCCAGCATTTT. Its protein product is CASRPPGTPGNQPQHF.

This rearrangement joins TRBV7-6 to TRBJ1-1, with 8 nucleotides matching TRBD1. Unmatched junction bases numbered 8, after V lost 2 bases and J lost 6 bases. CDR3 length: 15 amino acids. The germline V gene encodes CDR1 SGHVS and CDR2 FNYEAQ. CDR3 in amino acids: CASSLTRQGSPEAFF. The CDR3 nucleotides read TGTGCCAGCAGCTTAACGAGACAGGGGTCCCCTGAAGCTTTCTTT.